This is a list of T cell receptor beta chains from one sample in a study of T cell repertoires in cytomegalovirus infection. From the reads, TCRdb called clonotypes with MiXCR, one entry per CDR3 protein. The sample includes 450,000 to 550,000 distinct CDR3 sequences, approximately 15% of them seen just once. The source material was CD8+ T cells from PBMCs. The source of these receptors is a human donor in good health (CMV status not recorded). Some clones in this sample may be carry-over from other donors' samples. Both conserved end residues are part of each CDR3. D genes are given only for firm matches. Clone size, where shown, is once, few, many, or a class for clones that have expanded.

V	D	J	size	DNA	CDR3
TRBV12-3/TRBV12-4	TRBD1	TRBJ1-1	-	TGTGCCAGCAGTTCACAGGGGTCCCGAACTGAAGCTTTCTTT	CASSSQGSRTEAFF
TRBV10-3	-	TRBJ1-3	-	TGTGCCATCAGGACTCCGACAGTCTCTGGAAACACCATATATTTT	CAIRTPTVSGNTIYF
TRBV7-6	TRBD2	TRBJ2-1	many	TGTGCCAGCACCCAAAGCGGGAGGCTAGGGAATGAGCAGTTCTTC	CASTQSGRLGNEQFF
TRBV28	-	TRBJ2-3	many	TGTGCCAGCAGATCCCCGGTTGTGACTTATGAGGGAGATACGCAGTATTTT	CASRSPVVTYEGDTQYF
TRBV20-1	TRBD2	TRBJ2-3	many	TGCAGTGCTGAGAGGGTTGGACTAGAGGGCACAGATACGCAGTATTTT	CSAERVGLEGTDTQYF
TRBV11-2	TRBD2	TRBJ2-7	many	TGTGCCAGCAGCCCATGGACTAGTCGTTACGAGCAGTACTTC	CASSPWTSRYEQYF
TRBV24-1	-	TRBJ2-3	-	TGTGCCACCAGTGAGGCGGGACAGATGTTGGATACGCAGTATTTT	CATSEAGQMLDTQYF
TRBV11-2	TRBD2	TRBJ2-5	many	TGTGCCAGCAGCCCGGGACTAACAAGAGAGGCCCAGTACTTC	CASSPGLTREAQYF
TRBV7-6	TRBD1	TRBJ1-4	many	TGTGCCAGCAGCTTAGTTGGGGACAGGATGCGAGAAAAACTGTTTTTT	CASSLVGDRMREKLFF
TRBV3-1	-	TRBJ1-5	-	TGTGCCAGCAGCCAAGCCAGGGAGGGCATGGTTAGCAATCAGCCCCAGCATTTT	CASSQAREGMVSNQPQHF
TRBV12-3/TRBV12-4	-	TRBJ1-2	-	TGTGCCAGCAGTCCCACCGTGGAGGGCTCCTCTACCTTC	CASSPTVEGSSTF
TRBV2	TRBD1	TRBJ1-2	many	TGTGCCAGCAGTGATACCACCGACAGGGTGAACTATGGCTACACCTTC	CASSDTTDRVNYGYTF
TRBV2	-	TRBJ1-2	many	TGTGCCAGTGAAGACGGTTATGGCTACACCTTC	CASEDGYGYTF
TRBV5-1	-	TRBJ1-1	-	TGCGCCAGCAGCTTCGGTCAGCAGAACACTGAAGCTTTCTTT	CASSFGQQNTEAFF
TRBV12-3/TRBV12-4	-	TRBJ2-5	-	TGTCCCAGCGGTTTAAGGGGCCAAGAGACCCAGTACTTC	CPSGLRGQETQYF